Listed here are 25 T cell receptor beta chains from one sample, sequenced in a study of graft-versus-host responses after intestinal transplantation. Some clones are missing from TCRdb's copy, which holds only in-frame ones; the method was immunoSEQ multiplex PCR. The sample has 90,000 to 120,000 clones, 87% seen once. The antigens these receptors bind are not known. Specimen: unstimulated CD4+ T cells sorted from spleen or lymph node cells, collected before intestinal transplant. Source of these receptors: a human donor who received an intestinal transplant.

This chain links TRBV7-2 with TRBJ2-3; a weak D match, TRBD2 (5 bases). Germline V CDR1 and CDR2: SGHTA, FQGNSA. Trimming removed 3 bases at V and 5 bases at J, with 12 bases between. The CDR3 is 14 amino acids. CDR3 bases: TGTGCCAGCAGCTTTACCACACTAGGAGATACGCAGTATTTT. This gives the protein CASSFTTLGDTQYF.

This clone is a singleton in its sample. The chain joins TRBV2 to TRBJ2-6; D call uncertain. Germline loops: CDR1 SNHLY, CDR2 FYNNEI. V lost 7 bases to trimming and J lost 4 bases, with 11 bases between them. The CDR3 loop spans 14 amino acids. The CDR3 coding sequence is TGTGCCAGCAATACGGAATCAGGGGCCAACGTCCTGACTTTC. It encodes CASNTESGANVLTF.

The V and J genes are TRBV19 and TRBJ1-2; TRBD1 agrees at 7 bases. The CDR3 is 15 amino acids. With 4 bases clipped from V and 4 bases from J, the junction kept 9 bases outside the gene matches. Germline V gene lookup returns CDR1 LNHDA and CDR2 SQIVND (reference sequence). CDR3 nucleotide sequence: TGTGCCAGTAGTACCTCCTACAGGGGACCCTATGGCTACACCTTC. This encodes CASSTSYRGPYGYTF.

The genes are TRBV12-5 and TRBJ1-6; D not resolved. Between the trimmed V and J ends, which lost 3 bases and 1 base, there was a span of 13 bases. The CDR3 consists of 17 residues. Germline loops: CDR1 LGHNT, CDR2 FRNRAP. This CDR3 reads CASGLTLTGSYNSPLHF. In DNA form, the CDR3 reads TGTGCTAGTGGTTTAACACTCACCGGGTCCTATAATTCACCCCTCCACTTT.

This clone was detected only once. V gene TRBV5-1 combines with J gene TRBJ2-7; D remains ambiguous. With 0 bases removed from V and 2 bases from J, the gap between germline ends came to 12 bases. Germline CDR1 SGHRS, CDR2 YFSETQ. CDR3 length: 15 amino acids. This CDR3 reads CASSLEVGQPYEQYF. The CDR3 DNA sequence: TGCGCCAGCAGCTTGGAAGTTGGGCAGCCCTACGAGCAGTACTTC.

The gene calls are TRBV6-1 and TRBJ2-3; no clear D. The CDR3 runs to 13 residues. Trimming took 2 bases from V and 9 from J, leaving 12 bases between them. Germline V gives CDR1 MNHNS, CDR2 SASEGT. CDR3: CASSERDELTQYF. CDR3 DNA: TGTGCCAGCAGTGAAAGGGATGAGCTAACGCAGTATTTT.

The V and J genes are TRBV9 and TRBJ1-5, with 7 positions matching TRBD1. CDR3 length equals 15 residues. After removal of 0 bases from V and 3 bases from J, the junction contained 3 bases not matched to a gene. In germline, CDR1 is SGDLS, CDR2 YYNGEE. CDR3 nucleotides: TGTGCCAGCAGCGTAGATCAGGGGGTCAATCAGCCCCAGCATTTT. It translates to CASSVDQGVNQPQHF.

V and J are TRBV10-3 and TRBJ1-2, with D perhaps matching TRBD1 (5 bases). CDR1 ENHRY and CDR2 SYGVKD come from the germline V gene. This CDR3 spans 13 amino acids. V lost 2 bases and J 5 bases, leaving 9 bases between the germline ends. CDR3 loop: CAISETGEYGYTF. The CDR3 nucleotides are TGTGCCATCAGTGAGACAGGAGAATATGGCTACACCTTC.

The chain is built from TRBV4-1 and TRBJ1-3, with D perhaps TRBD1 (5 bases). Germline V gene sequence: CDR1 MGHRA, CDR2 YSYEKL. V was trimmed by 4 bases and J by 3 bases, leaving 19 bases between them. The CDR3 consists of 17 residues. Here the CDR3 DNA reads TGCGCCAGCAGCCTGGAGGCAGGGAGTGTGTTTGGAAACACCATATATTTT. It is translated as CASSLEAGSVFGNTIYF.

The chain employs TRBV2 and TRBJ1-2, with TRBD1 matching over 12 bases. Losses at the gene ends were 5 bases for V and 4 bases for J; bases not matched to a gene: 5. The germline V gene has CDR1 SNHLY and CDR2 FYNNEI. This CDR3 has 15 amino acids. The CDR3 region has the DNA TGTGCCAGCAGTCTCGGGACAGGGGGCATCTATGGCTACACCTTC. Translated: CASSLGTGGIYGYTF.

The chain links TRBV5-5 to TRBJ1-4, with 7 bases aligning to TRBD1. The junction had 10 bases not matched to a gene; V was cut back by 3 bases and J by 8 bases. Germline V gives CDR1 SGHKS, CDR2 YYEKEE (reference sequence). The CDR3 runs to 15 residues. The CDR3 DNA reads TGTGCCAGCAGCTCGAATCCGGGACAGCGGGAAAAACTGTTTTTT. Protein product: CASSSNPGQREKLFF.

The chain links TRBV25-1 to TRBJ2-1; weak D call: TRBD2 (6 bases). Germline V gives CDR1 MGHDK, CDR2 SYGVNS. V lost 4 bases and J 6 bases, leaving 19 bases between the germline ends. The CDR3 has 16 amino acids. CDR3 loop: CASSGLGMGGLNEQFF. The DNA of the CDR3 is TGTGCCAGCAGTGGACTAGGAATGGGAGGTCTCAATGAGCAGTTCTTC.

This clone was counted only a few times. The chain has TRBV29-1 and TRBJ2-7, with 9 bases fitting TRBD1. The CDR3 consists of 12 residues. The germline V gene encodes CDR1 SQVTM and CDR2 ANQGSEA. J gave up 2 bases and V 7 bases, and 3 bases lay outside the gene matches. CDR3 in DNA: TGCAGCGGCCGGACAGGGGCCTACGAGCAGTACTTC. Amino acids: CSGRTGAYEQYF.

CDR3 sequence: CASSWTAWDNYGYTF. The CDR3 DNA follows: TGTGCCAGCAGCTGGACAGCTTGGGACAACTATGGCTACACCTTC. V usage is TRBV5-4 and J usage is TRBJ1-2; possibly TRBD1 for D (6 bases). The V gene lost 3 bases and the J gene lost 2 bases, with 14 bases spanning the gap. Germline CDR1 is SGHNT and CDR2 is YYREEE (reference sequence). This CDR3 region has 15 residues.

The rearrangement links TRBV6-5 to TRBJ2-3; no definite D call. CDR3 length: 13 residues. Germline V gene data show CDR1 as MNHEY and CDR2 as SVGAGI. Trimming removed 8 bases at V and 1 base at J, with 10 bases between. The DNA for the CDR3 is TGTGCCAGCCTGGGTAGCCGCACAGATACGCAGTATTTT. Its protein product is CASLGSRTDTQYF.

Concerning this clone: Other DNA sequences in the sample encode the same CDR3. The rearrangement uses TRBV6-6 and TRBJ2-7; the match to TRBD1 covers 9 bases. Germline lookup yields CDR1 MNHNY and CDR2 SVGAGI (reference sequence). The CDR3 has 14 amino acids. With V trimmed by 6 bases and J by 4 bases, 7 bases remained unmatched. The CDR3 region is CASRPGQGAYEQYF. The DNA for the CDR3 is TGTGCCAGCAGACCGGGACAGGGCGCGTACGAGCAGTACTTC.

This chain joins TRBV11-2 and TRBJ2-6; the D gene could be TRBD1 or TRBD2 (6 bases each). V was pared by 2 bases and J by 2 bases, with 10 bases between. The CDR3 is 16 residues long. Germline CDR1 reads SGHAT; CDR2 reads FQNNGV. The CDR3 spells CASSLWGAPGANVLTF. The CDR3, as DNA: TGTGCCAGCAGCTTATGGGGGGCCCCTGGGGCCAACGTCCTGACTTTC.

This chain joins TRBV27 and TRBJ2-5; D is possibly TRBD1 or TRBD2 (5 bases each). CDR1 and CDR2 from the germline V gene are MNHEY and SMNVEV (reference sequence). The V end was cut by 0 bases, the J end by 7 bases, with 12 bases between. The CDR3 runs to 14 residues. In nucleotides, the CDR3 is TGTGCCAGCAGTTTATCCCGGGGCCAGGGGACCCAGTACTTC. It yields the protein CASSLSRGQGTQYF.

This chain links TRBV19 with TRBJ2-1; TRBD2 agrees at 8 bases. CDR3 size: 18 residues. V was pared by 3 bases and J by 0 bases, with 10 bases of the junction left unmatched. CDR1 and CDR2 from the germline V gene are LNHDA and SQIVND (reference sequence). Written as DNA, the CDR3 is TGTGCCAGTAGTATCCGGCTAGCGGGTCTTAGCTCCTACAATGAGCAGTTCTTC. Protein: CASSIRLAGLSSYNEQFF.

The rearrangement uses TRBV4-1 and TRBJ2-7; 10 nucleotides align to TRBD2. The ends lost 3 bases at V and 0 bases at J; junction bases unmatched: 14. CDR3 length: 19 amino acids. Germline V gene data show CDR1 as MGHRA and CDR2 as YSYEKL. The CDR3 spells CASSHPYRASGGSSYEQYF. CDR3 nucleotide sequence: TGCGCCAGCAGCCACCCTTACCGGGCTAGCGGGGGAAGCTCCTACGAGCAGTACTTC.

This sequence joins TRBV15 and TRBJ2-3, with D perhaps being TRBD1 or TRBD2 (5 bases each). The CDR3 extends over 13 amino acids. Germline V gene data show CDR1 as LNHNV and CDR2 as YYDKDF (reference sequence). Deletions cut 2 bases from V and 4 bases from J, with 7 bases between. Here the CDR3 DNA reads TGTGCCACCAGCAGATGGGGGTCAGATACGCAGTATTTT. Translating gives CATSRWGSDTQYF.

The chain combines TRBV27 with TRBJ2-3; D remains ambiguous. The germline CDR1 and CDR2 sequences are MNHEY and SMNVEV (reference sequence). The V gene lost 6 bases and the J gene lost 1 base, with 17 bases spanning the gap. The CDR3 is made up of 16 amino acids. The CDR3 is CASSRFPLGGTDTQYF. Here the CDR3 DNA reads TGTGCCAGCAGCCGTTTTCCCCTTGGGGGCACAGATACGCAGTATTTT.

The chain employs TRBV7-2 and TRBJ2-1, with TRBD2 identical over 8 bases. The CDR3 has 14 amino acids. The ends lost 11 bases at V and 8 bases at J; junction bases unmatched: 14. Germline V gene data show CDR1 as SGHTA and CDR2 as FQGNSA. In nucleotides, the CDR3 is TGTGCCGCTAATCTAGCGGGTGTGTCCGATGAGCAGTTCTTC. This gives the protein CAANLAGVSDEQFF.

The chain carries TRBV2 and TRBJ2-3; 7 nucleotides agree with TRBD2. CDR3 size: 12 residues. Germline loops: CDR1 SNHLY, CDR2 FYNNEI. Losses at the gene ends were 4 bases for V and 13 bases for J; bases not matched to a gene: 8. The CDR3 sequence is CASSVREGWEYF. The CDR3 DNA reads TGTGCCAGCAGTGTCAGGGAGGGGTGGGAGTATTTT.

The CDR3 DNA follows: TGTGCCACCAGCAGAGGGGTACCCCTTAGGGAGACCCAGTACTTC. Protein sequence: CATSRGVPLRETQYF. This chain links TRBV15 with TRBJ2-5, with D unresolved. The CDR3 length is 15 residues. CDR1 is LNHNV and CDR2 is YYDKDF in the germline V gene (reference sequence). V shed 1 base and J shed 5 bases, with 14 bases lying between them.